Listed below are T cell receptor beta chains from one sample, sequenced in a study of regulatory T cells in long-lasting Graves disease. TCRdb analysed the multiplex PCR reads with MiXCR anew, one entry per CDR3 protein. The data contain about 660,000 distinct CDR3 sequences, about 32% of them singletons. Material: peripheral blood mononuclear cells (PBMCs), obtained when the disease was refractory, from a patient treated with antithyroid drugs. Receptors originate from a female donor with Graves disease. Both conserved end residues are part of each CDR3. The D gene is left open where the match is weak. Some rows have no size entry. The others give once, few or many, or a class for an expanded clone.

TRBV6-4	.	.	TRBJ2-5	TGTGCCAGCACAAGCCACCGTGACGAGACCCAGTACTTC	CASTSHRDETQYF
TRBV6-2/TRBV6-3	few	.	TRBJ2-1	TGTGCCAGCAGTTACTCACTCCGGGCCGGGAGCTCCTACAATGAGCAGTTCTTC	CASSYSLRAGSSYNEQFF
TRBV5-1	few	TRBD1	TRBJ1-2	TGCGCCAGCAGCTCCCGACAGGGACCTTCGGCTAACTATGGCTACACCTTC	CASSSRQGPSANYGYTF
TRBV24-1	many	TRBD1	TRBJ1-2	TGTGCCACCAGTGATACAGACAGGGTTGAAGGTTACACCTTC	CATSDTDRVEGYTF
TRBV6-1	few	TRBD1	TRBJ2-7	TGTGCCAGCACCAGGGGGCCTTCCTACGAGCAGTACTTC	CASTRGPSYEQYF
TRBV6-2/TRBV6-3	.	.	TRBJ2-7	TGTGCCAGCAGCAAATCCCAGGTATGGGACGAGCAGTACTTC	CASSKSQVWDEQYF
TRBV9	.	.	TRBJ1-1	TGTGCCAGCAGCGTACAGGAAATCGGGAACACTGAAGCTTTCTTT	CASSVQEIGNTEAFF
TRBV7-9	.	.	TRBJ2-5	TGTGCCAGCAGCTCCGGGACCTACGAGACCCAGTACTTC	CASSSGTYETQYF
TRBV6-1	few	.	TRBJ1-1	TGTGCCAGCAAGGAGAGGGGGGATGAAGCTTTCTTT	CASKERGDEAFF
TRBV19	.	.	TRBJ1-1	TGTGCCAGTAGTATATTGGGGCCCTCGAACACTGAAGCTTTCTTT	CASSILGPSNTEAFF
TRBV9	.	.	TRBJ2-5	TGTGCCAGCAGCCCGCCGGACAACCAAGAGACCCAGTACTTC	CASSPPDNQETQYF
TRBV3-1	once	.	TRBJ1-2	TGTGCCAGCAGCCAGGGGCCGACGTCGGGCCGCTACACCTTC	CASSQGPTSGRYTF
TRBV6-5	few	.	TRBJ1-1	TGTGCCAGCAGTTACTCGACAACAGGCAACACTGAAGCTTTCTTT	CASSYSTTGNTEAFF
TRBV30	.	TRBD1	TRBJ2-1	TGTGCCTGGAGAAAGGGGGCATACAATGAGCAGTTCTTC	CAWRKGAYNEQFF
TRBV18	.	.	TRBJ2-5	TGTGCCAGCTCACCCTTCGGGAGCCTCGAGACCCAGTACTTC	CASSPFGSLETQYF
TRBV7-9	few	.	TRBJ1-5	TGTGCCAGCAGCTCAGGGCGGGATGGGGTCCATCAGCCCCAGCATTTT	CASSSGRDGVHQPQHF
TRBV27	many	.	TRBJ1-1	TGTGCCAGCAGGGTGGGGGTGACAGAGCGTGAAGCTTTCTTT	CASRVGVTEREAFF
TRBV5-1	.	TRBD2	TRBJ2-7	TGCGCCTCCAACCCGGACTACGGAGCGGGAACCGAGCAGTACTTC	CASNPDYGAGTEQYF
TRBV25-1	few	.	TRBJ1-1	TGTGCCAGCGGTGGGCCGCTGAACACTGAAGCTTTCTTT	CASGGPLNTEAFF
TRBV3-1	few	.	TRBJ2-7	TGTGCCAGCAGCTACACTACAACTTCCTACGAGCAGTACTTC	CASSYTTTSYEQYF
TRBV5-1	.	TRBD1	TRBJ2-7	TGCGCCAGCAGAACCCCCGGGACAGGTACCTACGAGCAGTACTTC	CASRTPGTGTYEQYF
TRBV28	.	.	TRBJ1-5	TGTGCCAGCACTGGGGTGGCGGGGTCCCAGCATTTT	CASTGVAGSQHF
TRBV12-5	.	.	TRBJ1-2	TGTGCTAGTGGTTTGGGACGCCCCGCCCCTAACTATGGCTACACCTTC	CASGLGRPAPNYGYTF
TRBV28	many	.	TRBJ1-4	TGTGCCAGCAGTATATCCTGGGGGTCTAATGAAAAACTGTTTTTT	CASSISWGSNEKLFF
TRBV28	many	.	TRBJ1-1	TGTGCCAGCAGTTCATACCCGGAGAACACTGAAGCTTTCTTT	CASSSYPENTEAFF
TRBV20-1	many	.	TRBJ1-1	TGCAGTGCTAGAGATGGGGGATCTCGTAACACTGAAGCTTTCTTT	CSARDGGSRNTEAFF
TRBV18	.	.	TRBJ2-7	TGTGCCAGCTCACCTCAGTCTCTTCCGGGTGACGAGCAGTACTTC	CASSPQSLPGDEQYF
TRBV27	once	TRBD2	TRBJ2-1	TGTGCCAGCAGTTTAGCGGGAGGAAACTACAATGAGCAGTTCTTC	CASSLAGGNYNEQFF
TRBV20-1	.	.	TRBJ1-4	TGCAGTGCTAGGCCTCTTGCAACTAATGAAAAACTGTTTTTT	CSARPLATNEKLFF
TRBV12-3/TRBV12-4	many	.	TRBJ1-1	TGTGCCAGCAGTATCGGGGCACTGAACACTGAAGCTTTCTTT	CASSIGALNTEAFF
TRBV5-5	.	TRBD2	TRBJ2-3	TGTGCCAGCAGCAGGGGACTAGCGGGAACCGCAGATACGCAGTATTTT	CASSRGLAGTADTQYF
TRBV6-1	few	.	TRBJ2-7	TGTGCCAGCAGTCAACAGAGCTCCTACGAGCAGTACTTC	CASSQQSSYEQYF
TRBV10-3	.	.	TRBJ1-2	TGTGCCATCAGTGAATTGCCATCGGCTAACTATGGCTACACCTTC	CAISELPSANYGYTF
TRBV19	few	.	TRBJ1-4	TGTGCCAGTAGTGTCGACGGCCTTAATGAAAAACTGTTTTTT	CASSVDGLNEKLFF
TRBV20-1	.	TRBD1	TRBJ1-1	TGCAGTGCCGACAGGGATCATAAAGCTTTCTTT	CSADRDHKAFF
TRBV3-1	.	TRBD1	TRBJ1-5	TGTGCCAGCAGCGACACAGGGGGTCAGCCCCAGCATTTT	CASSDTGGQPQHF
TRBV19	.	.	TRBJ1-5	TGTGCCAGTAAGGTAGGGGAGGCGGGCAATCAGCCCCAGCATTTT	CASKVGEAGNQPQHF
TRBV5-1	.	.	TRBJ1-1	TGCGCCAGCAGCTTGTTGGCCTGGAAGGGGAAGGAGAACACTGAAGCTTTCTTT	CASSLLAWKGKENTEAFF
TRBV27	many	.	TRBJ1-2	TGTGCCAGCAGTTTATCCGGGAGCTATGGCTACACCTTC	CASSLSGSYGYTF
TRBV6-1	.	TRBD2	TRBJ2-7	TGTGCCAGCAGACCCGGGACTAGCGGGATCTACGAGCAGTACTTC	CASRPGTSGIYEQYF
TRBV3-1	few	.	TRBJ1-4	TGTGCCAGCAGCCAAGCAGGGGAAACTAATGAAAAACTGTTTTTT	CASSQAGETNEKLFF
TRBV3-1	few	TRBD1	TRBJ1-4	TGTGCCAGCAGCCAACCGGACAGGGCAGGCGAAAAACTGTTTTTT	CASSQPDRAGEKLFF
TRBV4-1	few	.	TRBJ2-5	TGCGCCAGCAGCCAAGAGGGGGCAGTTCAAGAGACCCAGTACTTC	CASSQEGAVQETQYF
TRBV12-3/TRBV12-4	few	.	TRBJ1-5	TGTGCCAGCAGTTTCTCCACAGGCTTTGTTATCAGCAATCAGCCCCAGCATTTT	CASSFSTGFVISNQPQHF
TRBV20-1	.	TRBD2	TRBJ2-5	TGCAGTGCTAGCCCGTCGGGAGGGGGTGAGACCCAGTACTTC	CSASPSGGGETQYF
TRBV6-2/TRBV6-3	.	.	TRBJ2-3	TGTGCCAGCAGTCCCTCGAGCGTAGGAACAGATACGCAGTATTTT	CASSPSSVGTDTQYF
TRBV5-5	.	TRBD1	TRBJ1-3	TGTGCCAGCAGCACCTACTCGGACAGGGCTGGAAACACCATATATTTT	CASSTYSDRAGNTIYF
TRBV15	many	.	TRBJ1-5	TGTGCCACCAGCGGGGGGAGTGGGGAACCCTTTTATAATCAGCCCCAGCATTTT	CATSGGSGEPFYNQPQHF
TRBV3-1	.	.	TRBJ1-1	TGTGCCAGCAGTCTAACCAAGTTAGAGGTTGGAAACACTGAAGCTTTCTTT	CASSLTKLEVGNTEAFF
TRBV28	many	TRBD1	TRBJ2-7	TGTGCCAGCAGTTTACGGGACAGGGACGAGCAGTACTTC	CASSLRDRDEQYF
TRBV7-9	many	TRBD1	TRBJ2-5	TGTGCCAGCAGCCCTGGACAGGGGGCGGAGACCCAGTACTTC	CASSPGQGAETQYF
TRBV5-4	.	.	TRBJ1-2	TGTGCCAGCAGCTTGAGAGGGGCTAGGGGCTATGGCTACACCTTC	CASSLRGARGYGYTF
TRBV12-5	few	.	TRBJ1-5	TGTGCTAGTGGTTTGGTACTGGGGGGGGCTGGTAATCAGCCCCAGCATTTT	CASGLVLGGAGNQPQHF
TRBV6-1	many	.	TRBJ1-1	TGTGCCAGCAGTGAAATGACCCCTGAAGCTTTCTTT	CASSEMTPEAFF
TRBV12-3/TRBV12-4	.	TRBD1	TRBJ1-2	TGTGCCAGCAGAAAATTCACAGGGGAGGGTGGCTACACCTTC	CASRKFTGEGGYTF
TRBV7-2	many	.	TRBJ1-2	TGTGCCAGCAGCCCGTGGGCGGGGACCAATAACTATGGCTACACCTTC	CASSPWAGTNNYGYTF
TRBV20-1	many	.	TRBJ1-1	TGCAGTGCTAGAGATGACACTGAAGCTTTCTTT	CSARDDTEAFF
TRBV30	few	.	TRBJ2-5	TGTGCCTGGAGTCTTCAGGGGGAGACCCAGTACTTC	CAWSLQGETQYF